The 17 T cell receptor beta chains below come from one sample, sequenced in a study of CD8 T cells in ankylosing spondylitis. The study's findings and limits: A TCR beta motif of 8 or 9 highly homologous variants appeared characteristic of ankylosing spondylitis blood.

TCRdb reprocessed the 5' RACE reads with MiXCR, giving one entry per CDR3 protein. The top ten hold roughly a third of the sample, which has around 130,000 distinct CDR3 sequences, 17% seen once. These TCRs are of unknown antigen specificity. Sequencing used blood, either unsorted or a sorted T cell fraction (not recorded which). Every receptor here comes from a male donor with ankylosing spondylitis.

This clonotype was counted a few times. The V gene is TRBV29-1, the J gene TRBJ2-1, with 7 bases aligning to TRBD2. Germline CDR1 is SQVTM and CDR2 is ANQGSEA. V dropped 6 bases and J dropped 6; count of bases not matched to a gene: 11. The CDR3 sequence is 14 residues long. The CDR3: CSVAPAGEGNEQFF. CDR3 bases: TGCAGCGTCGCACCGGCGGGAGAGGGCAATGAGCAGTTCTTC.

A few counts support this clonotype. The chain uses TRBV4-1 and TRBJ1-1, with a possible D match to TRBD1 (5 bases). This CDR3 has 13 residues. Between the trimmed V and J ends, which lost 4 bases and 10 bases, there was a span of 16 bases. Germline CDR1 reads MGHRA; CDR2 reads YSYEKL. DNA for the CDR3: TGCGCCAGCAGCCGGGGATCCGGCGGGGGAGCTTTCTTT. It translates to CASSRGSGGGAFF.

This clonotype was found a few times. This chain links TRBV14 with TRBJ1-2; D is uncertain. From germline, CDR1 is SGHDN and CDR2 FVKESK. The V end lost 5 bases, the J end lost 1 base, and 8 bases lay between the germline ends. The CDR3 is 13 amino acids. The CDR3 DNA reads TGTGCCAGCAGCGGAGATGGTAACTATGGCTACACCTTC. Translated, it gives CASSGDGNYGYTF.

This clonotype was detected many times. Here the CDR3 reads CASSLGQNYEQYF. The DNA of the CDR3 is TGTGCCAGCAGCTTGGGACAGAACTACGAGCAGTACTTC. The J gene is TRBJ2-7, the V gene TRBV7-9, with TRBD1 matching 7 bases. Germline V CDR1 and CDR2: SEHNR, FQNEAQ (reference sequence). The CDR3 is 13 amino acids. Trimming cost V 3 bases and J 3 bases; bases outside gene matches: 2.

This clonotype has only one observation. This chain uses TRBV20-1 with TRBJ2-7; D gene unclear. The CDR3 contains 13 residues. Germline CDR1 reads DFQATT; CDR2 reads SNEGSKA (reference sequence). V was shortened by 0 bases and J by 2 bases, with 8 bases between the two germline ends. The chain's CDR3 is CSARDRHTYEQYF. The CDR3 nucleotides read TGCAGTGCTAGAGACCGGCACACCTACGAGCAGTACTTC.

This clonotype occurred a few times. The V call is TRBV2, the J call TRBJ2-5, with D tentatively TRBD1 (5 bases). CDR1 SNHLY and CDR2 FYNNEI come from the germline V gene. Trimming took off 8 bases at V and 5 bases at J, with 15 bases between the two ends. The CDR3 consists of 13 residues. CDR3 coding DNA: TGTGCCAGCTCCCCTTTCAGGGCTGAGACCCAGTACTTC. Protein product: CASSPFRAETQYF.

The chain is built from TRBV18 and TRBJ2-2; D is possibly TRBD1 or TRBD2 (5 bases each). V was trimmed by 0 bases and J by 4 bases, leaving 18 bases between them. Germline CDR1 reads KGHSH; CDR2 reads LQKENI. The CDR3 sequence is 18 residues long. The CDR3 here is CASSPPSGTGRFTGELFF. CDR3 in DNA: TGTGCCAGCTCACCACCGTCCGGGACGGGAAGATTCACCGGGGAGCTGTTTTTT.

This clonotype has just a few counts. The rearrangement uses TRBV7-8 and TRBJ2-7, with 7 bases identical to TRBD1. With V trimmed by 1 base and J by 4 bases, 7 bases remained unmatched. The length of the CDR3 is 15 residues. Germline CDR1 reads SGHVS; CDR2 reads FQNEAQ. CDR3 residues: CASSLGWDRDYEQYF. The CDR3 DNA sequence: TGTGCCAGCAGCTTAGGATGGGACAGAGATTACGAGCAGTACTTC.

CDR3 sequence: CAISEEDRAYEQYF. CDR3 bases: TGTGCCATCAGTGAGGAAGACAGGGCCTACGAGCAGTACTTC. This chain uses TRBV10-3 with TRBJ2-7, with 7 bases that match TRBD1. The trim removed 2 bases at V and 2 bases at J, leaving 3 bases unmatched. Germline CDR1 ENHRY, CDR2 SYGVKD. CDR3 length: 14 amino acids.

This clonotype was picked up a small number of times. V is TRBV9 and J is TRBJ1-2; TRBD1 agrees at 9 bases. Unmatched junction bases numbered 22, after V lost 3 bases and J lost 7 bases. Germline loops: CDR1 SGDLS, CDR2 YYNGEE. The CDR3 spans 19 residues. CDR3: CASSEGQGFRLDNSSGYTF. DNA for the CDR3: TGTGCCAGCAGCGAAGGACAGGGGTTTAGGCTCGACAATTCTAGTGGCTACACCTTC.

The V call is TRBV5-5, the J call TRBJ2-5; D tentatively reads TRBD1 or TRBD2 (5 bases each). This CDR3 spans 15 amino acids. Trimming stripped 2 bases from V and 4 bases from J, with 15 bases between. Looked up from germline, CDR1 is SGHKS and CDR2 is YYEKEE (reference sequence). CDR3 coding DNA: TGTGCCAGCAGCTTCGGGACCTCCTCGGGAGAGACCCAGTACTTC. Its protein product is CASSFGTSSGETQYF.

The chain links TRBV12-3 or TRBV12-4 to TRBJ1-5; D gene uncertain. CDR3 length: 14 amino acids. Trimming removed 1 base at V and 2 bases at J, with 6 bases between. CDR3 residues: CASSLGNRNQPQHF. CDR3 sequence (DNA): TGTGCCAGCAGTTTAGGGAACCGCAATCAGCCCCAGCATTTT.

This chain joins TRBV11-2 and TRBJ2-1; D is possibly TRBD1 (6 bases). V lost 5 bases to trimming and J lost 1 base, with 18 bases between them. The CDR3 length is 17 residues. The germline V gene has CDR1 SGHAT and CDR2 FQNNGV. CDR3 residues: CASSTTLWGLSYNEQFF. DNA of the CDR3: TGTGCCAGCAGCACTACCCTATGGGGGCTGTCCTACAATGAGCAGTTCTTC. Full variable domain (missing parts from reference TRBV11-2 and TRBJ2-1): EAGVAQSPRYKIIEKRQSVAFWCNPISGHATLYWYQQILGQGPKLLIQFQNNGVVDDSQLPKDRFSAERLKGVDSTLKIQPAKLEDSAVYLCASSTTLWGLSYNEQFFGPGTRLTVL.

There are many counts of this clonotype. The chain uses TRBV25-1 and TRBJ2-5; possibly TRBD1 for D (6 bases). CDR3 size: 12 residues. V shed 9 bases and J shed 7 bases, with 15 bases lying between them. CDR1 is MGHDK and CDR2 is SYGVNS in the germline V gene. This chain's CDR3 is CASTGPGLTQYF. In DNA form, the CDR3 reads TGTGCCAGTACAGGGCCCGGATTGACCCAGTACTTC. The complete variable domain, with remaining parts taken from reference TRBV25-1 and TRBJ2-5, reads EADIYQTPRYLVIGTGKKITLECSQTMGHDKMYWYQQDPGMELHLIHYSYGVNSTEKGDLSSESTVSRIRTEHFPLTLESARPSHTSQYLCASTGPGLTQYFGPGTRLLVL.

This clonotype was seen a handful of times. This chain connects TRBV4-2 to TRBJ2-7; unclear D gene. The length of the CDR3 is 13 residues. Germline lookup yields CDR1 LGHNA and CDR2 YNFKEQ. The V end lost 4 bases, the J end lost 4 bases, and 11 bases lay between the germline ends. The CDR3 bases are TGTGCCAGCAGCCCCCAGTTGAGTTACGAGCAGTACTTC. Its translation: CASSPQLSYEQYF.

This clonotype was seen repeatedly, ten times or more. The V call is TRBV29-1, the J call TRBJ2-1; D is unclear. The CDR3 length is 12 residues. Germline V CDR1 and CDR2: SQVTM, ANQGSEA. V lost 5 bases and J 8 bases, leaving 13 bases between the germline ends. CDR3 DNA sequence: TGCAGCGTTCTCCCCCTAGGCGATGAGCAGTTCTTC. As protein: CSVLPLGDEQFF.

This clonotype was found many times. V and J are TRBV12-3 or TRBV12-4 and TRBJ2-7; D call uncertain. The CDR3 runs 13 residues. Trimming took off 0 bases at V and 0 bases at J, with 3 bases between the two ends. CDR3 residues: CASSLAVSYEQYF. In DNA form, the CDR3 reads TGTGCCAGCAGTTTAGCGGTCTCCTACGAGCAGTACTTC.